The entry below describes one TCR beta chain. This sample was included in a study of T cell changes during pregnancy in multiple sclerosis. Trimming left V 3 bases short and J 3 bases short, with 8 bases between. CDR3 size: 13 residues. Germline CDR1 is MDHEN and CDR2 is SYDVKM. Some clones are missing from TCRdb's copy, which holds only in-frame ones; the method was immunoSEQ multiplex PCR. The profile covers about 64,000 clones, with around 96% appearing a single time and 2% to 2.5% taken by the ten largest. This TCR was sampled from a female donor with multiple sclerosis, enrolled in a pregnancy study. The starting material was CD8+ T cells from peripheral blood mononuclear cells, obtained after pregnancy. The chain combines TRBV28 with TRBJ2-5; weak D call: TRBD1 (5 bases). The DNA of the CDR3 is TGTGCCAGCAGTTTCCCAGGGAAAGAGACCCAGTACTTC. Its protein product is CASSFPGKETQYF.